This passage covers 8 T cell receptor beta chains from one sample sequenced in a study of cytotoxic CD8 clonotypes in ibrutinib-treated CLL. Assay used: immunoSEQ multiplex PCR; TCRdb lists only in-frame clones, some missing. The table has some 200,000 clones, 65% to 80% seen once; the top ten hold 5.5% to 6%. Sequencing used PBMCs, obtained after 12 months of ibrutinib treatment. These TCRs come from a human donor with chronic lymphocytic leukemia.

The V call is TRBV6-1, the J call TRBJ1-5, with D hard to call. From germline, CDR1 is MNHNS and CDR2 SASEGT. V was cut by 4 bases and J by 9 bases, with 7 bases left in between. The CDR3 has 11 residues. The CDR3 nucleotides are TGTGCCAGCAGTGTTCAACGGCCCCAGCATTTT. Amino acid sequence: CASSVQRPQHF.

This chain connects TRBV19 to TRBJ1-1, with 11 nucleotides matching TRBD1. V trimming: 3 bases; J trimming: 11 bases; junction bases outside the gene matches: 8. The CDR3 is 14 amino acids. Per germline, CDR1 LNHDA and CDR2 SQIVND (reference sequence). In DNA form, the CDR3 reads TGTGCCAGTAGTATTGGGGGACAGGGGGGAACCGCTTTCTTT. Its protein product is CASSIGGQGGTAFF.

The rearrangement links TRBV27 to TRBJ2-7; 13 positions agree with TRBD2. V shed 6 bases, J shed 4 bases, and the junction held 3 bases outside the gene matches. The CDR3 length is 14 residues. The V gene's germline CDR1 is MNHEY and CDR2 SMNVEV (reference sequence). Written as DNA, the CDR3 is TGTGCCAGCAGCCCGACTAGCGGGAGGTACGAGCAGTACTTC. Translating it yields CASSPTSGRYEQYF.

The chain uses TRBV19 and TRBJ2-1; D possibly corresponds to TRBD1 (6 bases). CDR1 is LNHDA, CDR2 SQIVND, per germline (reference sequence). This CDR3 is built from 15 residues. The V end was cut by 3 bases, the J end by 0 bases, with 9 bases between. CDR3: CASSMRGSSYNEQFF. The CDR3 nucleotides read TGTGCCAGTAGTATGAGGGGGAGCTCCTACAATGAGCAGTTCTTC.

The V and J genes are TRBV7-8 and TRBJ2-5; 7 nucleotides agree with TRBD2. This CDR3 is 16 amino acids long. Germline assignment: CDR1 SGHVS and CDR2 FQNEAQ. V lost 2 bases to trimming and J lost 3 bases; unmatched junction nucleotides: 9. Written as DNA, the CDR3 is TGTGCCAGCAGCTTAAGAAGCGGGGTGGGGGAAGAGACCCAGTACTTC. Translated: CASSLRSGVGEETQYF.

The CDR3 region is CASSEMMFVPSGGTGGTEAFF. The CDR3 DNA is TGTGCCAGCAGTGAAATGATGTTTGTCCCTTCGGGGGGGACAGGGGGCACTGAAGCTTTCTTT. The V call is TRBV6-1, the J call TRBJ1-1, with 11 nucleotides matching TRBD1. The ends lost 2 bases at V and 4 bases at J; junction bases unmatched: 21. The CDR3 totals 21 residues. Germline CDR1 and CDR2: MNHNS and SASEGT.

The CDR3 is CASSLGLAGANTGELFF. CDR3 nucleotide sequence: TGTGCCAGCAGCTTGGGACTAGCGGGGGCGAACACCGGGGAGCTGTTTTTT. The rearrangement links TRBV5-4 to TRBJ2-2; 12 positions agree with TRBD2. This CDR3 has 17 residues. Per the germline V gene, CDR1 is SGHNT and CDR2 is YYREEE (reference sequence). V dropped 0 bases and J dropped 0; count of bases not matched to a gene: 0.

This clone occurred a few times. The sample carries other DNA sequences with the same CDR3. The chain couples TRBV27 to TRBJ1-2, with D possibly TRBD1 on 6 matching bases. CDR3 size: 14 residues. The V end was cut by 5 bases, the J end by 0 bases, with 10 bases between. CDR1 and CDR2 from the germline V gene are MNHEY and SMNVEV (reference sequence). DNA for the CDR3: TGTGCCAGCAGTCTCCGGGACACTAACTATGGCTACACCTTC. The encoded protein is CASSLRDTNYGYTF.